This is a list of T cell receptor beta chains from one sample in a study of blood T cell repertoires in COVID-19. Some clones are missing from TCRdb's copy, which holds only in-frame ones; the method was immunoSEQ multiplex PCR. This table holds 150,000 to 200,000 clones, 70% to 90% found once. Input material: peripheral blood. These receptors originate from a woman between 25 and 40 years old with active or convalescent COVID-19. Both conserved end residues are part of each CDR3. D genes are given only for firm matches. Not every row has a clone size; where given, it reads once, few, many or a size class.

clone_size,j_call,d_call,cdr3_length,v_call,cdr3_aa,cdr3_nt
few,TRBJ2-2,TRBD1,15,TRBV19,CASTSQGAITGELFF,TGTGCCAGTACCTCACAGGGGGCGATCACCGGGGAGCTGTTTTTT
.,TRBJ2-1,TRBD2,18,TRBV3-1/TRBV3-2,CASSHPGLAESSYNEQFF,TGTGCCAGCAGCCATCCGGGACTAGCTGAAAGCTCCTACAATGAGCAGTTCTTC
.,TRBJ2-7,.,11,TRBV11-3,CASSSSYEQYF,TGTGCCAGCAGCTCCAGCTACGAGCAGTACTTC
.,TRBJ1-5,.,15,TRBV15,CATSSDQGIDQPQHF,TGTGCCACCAGCAGTGATCAGGGAATCGATCAGCCCCAGCATTTT
.,TRBJ1-6,.,15,TRBV15,CATSREGRINSALHF,TGTGCCACCAGCAGAGAGGGCAGAATTAATTCGGCCCTCCACTTT
.,TRBJ1-5,.,15,TRBV6-5,CASSTTGPGYQPQHF,TGTGCCAGCAGTACAACAGGGCCGGGGTATCAGCCCCAGCATTTT
.,TRBJ1-1,.,14,TRBV6-1,CASSEKPETGRAFF,TGTGCCAGCAGTGAAAAGCCGGAGACAGGTAGGGCTTTCTTT
.,TRBJ2-3,.,18,TRBV9,CASSPARGRGLFTDTQYF,TGTGCCAGCAGCCCGGCGAGGGGCAGGGGCCTATTCACAGATACGCAGTATTTT
.,TRBJ2-7,TRBD1,12,TRBV30,CAGNRGVYEQYF,TGTGCCGGAAACAGGGGAGTATACGAGCAGTACTTC
.,TRBJ2-3,TRBD2,16,TRBV27,CASSLQLAGGFHTQYF,TGTGCCAGCAGTTTACAACTAGCGGGAGGGTTCCATACGCAGTATTTT
.,TRBJ1-1,TRBD1,13,TRBV3-1/TRBV3-2,CASRFRGRTEAFF,TGTGCCAGCAGATTCAGGGGGAGGACTGAAGCTTTCTTT
.,TRBJ1-1,.,11,TRBV19,CASSITGEAFF,TGTGCCAGTAGTATAACGGGTGAAGCTTTCTTT
.,TRBJ1-1,.,15,TRBV6-5,CASRRGQGKGTEAFF,TGTGCCAGCAGGCGGGGCCAAGGTAAAGGCACTGAAGCTTTCTTT
.,TRBJ2-3,.,16,TRBV19,CASSPTRDRTTDTQYF,TGTGCCAGTAGTCCGACGCGTGACAGGACAACAGATACGCAGTATTTT
few,TRBJ1-1,.,16,TRBV6-5,CASSYSREGWGTEAFF,TGTGCCAGCAGTTACTCTCGAGAGGGCTGGGGCACTGAAGCTTTCTTT
.,TRBJ1-4,TRBD1,15,TRBV10-3,CAISESQGANEKLFF,TGTGCCATCAGTGAGTCGCAGGGGGCTAATGAAAAACTGTTTTTT
.,TRBJ2-7,TRBD1,16,TRBV5-5,CASSGKTGGFLSEQYF,TGTGCCAGCAGCGGAAAGACAGGGGGCTTTTTAAGCGAGCAGTACTTC
.,TRBJ1-1,.,14,TRBV10-2,CASTSGRGNTEAFF,TGCGCCAGCACCTCCGGCAGGGGGAACACTGAAGCTTTCTTT
.,TRBJ2-2,TRBD2,17,TRBV18,CASSPRFAGGGPGELFF,TGTGCCAGCTCACCTCGTTTCGCGGGAGGAGGACCCGGGGAGCTGTTTTTT
.,TRBJ2-2,TRBD2,18,TRBV13,CASSLGEGLAGGPGELFF,TGTGCCAGCAGCTTAGGCGAGGGACTAGCGGGAGGGCCCGGGGAGCTGTTTTTT
.,TRBJ2-3,.,14,TRBV18,CASSRLQGTDTQYF,TGTGCCAGCTCACGCCTACAGGGCACAGATACGCAGTATTTT
.,TRBJ1-5,TRBD1,15,TRBV18,CASSPPGQGNQPQHF,TGTGCCAGCTCCCCCCCAGGACAGGGCAATCAGCCCCAGCATTTT
.,TRBJ1-6,TRBD1,14,TRBV3-1/TRBV3-2,CASSLGTENSPLHF,TGTGCCAGCAGCCTAGGGACAGAAAATTCACCCCTCCACTTT
.,TRBJ1-1,TRBD1,13,TRBV2,CASGRDRRTEAFF,TGTGCCAGCGGTCGGGACAGGCGCACTGAAGCTTTCTTT
.,TRBJ1-6,.,15,TRBV25-1,CASSGEWTVNSPLHF,TGTGCCAGCAGTGGCGAATGGACAGTTAATTCACCCCTCCACTTT
.,TRBJ1-4,.,12,TRBV27,CASREREEKLFF,TGTGCCAGCAGGGAGAGAGAGGAAAAACTGTTTTTT
once,TRBJ1-6,.,14,TRBV3-1/TRBV3-2,CASSRTGPYSPLHF,TGTGCCAGCAGTCGAACAGGGCCGTATTCACCCCTCCACTTT
.,TRBJ1-2,.,14,TRBV28,CATRWGGLSHGYTF,TGTGCCACCCGGTGGGGGGGGTTAAGCCATGGCTACACCTTC
medium-sized,TRBJ2-2,.,15,TRBV4-1,CASSHQGFGTGELFF,TGCGCCAGCAGCCACCAGGGTTTTGGGACCGGGGAGCTGTTTTTT
.,TRBJ2-1,TRBD2,19,TRBV27,CASRQPGLASHSPYNEQFF,TGTGCCAGCAGACAACCGGGACTAGCGTCCCACTCCCCCTACAATGAGCAGTTCTTC
.,TRBJ1-5,.,14,TRBV2,CASSEALGNQPQHF,TGTGCCAGCAGTGAAGCGCTCGGGAATCAGCCCCAGCATTTT
.,TRBJ2-4,.,14,TRBV5-8,CASSRQVAKNIQYF,TGTGCCAGCAGCAGACAGGTAGCCAAAAACATTCAGTACTTC
.,TRBJ1-3,.,15,TRBV7-2,CASSLVPSSGNTIYF,TGTGCCAGCAGCTTAGTCCCGAGCTCTGGAAACACCATATATTTT
.,TRBJ2-3,.,16,TRBV20-1,CSASFGLIVEGSPQYF,TGCAGTGCTAGTTTTGGACTGATCGTGGAAGGAAGTCCGCAGTATTTT
many,TRBJ1-2,TRBD1,15,TRBV6-1,CASSEAVTGTYGYTF,TGTGCCAGCAGTGAAGCGGTGACAGGGACCTATGGCTACACCTTC
.,TRBJ1-2,TRBD1,13,TRBV11-2,CASSSGQGYGYTF,TGTGCCAGCAGCTCGGGACAGGGCTATGGCTACACCTTC
.,TRBJ1-1,.,14,TRBV18,CASSQGGKNTEAFF,TGTGCCAGCTCGCAGGGAGGGAAGAACACTGAAGCTTTCTTT
.,TRBJ1-1,.,14,TRBV18,CASSPVATGTEAFF,TGTGCCAGCTCACCAGTCGCGACGGGCACTGAAGCTTTCTTT
.,TRBJ2-5,TRBD2,16,TRBV9,CASSTRTSGSHETQYF,TGTGCCAGCAGCACCAGGACTAGCGGGAGCCATGAGACCCAGTACTTC
.,TRBJ1-5,TRBD1,17,TRBV12-5,CASGLGQGAGGNQPQHF,TGTGCTAGTGGTTTGGGGCAGGGGGCAGGGGGCAATCAGCCCCAGCATTTT
once,TRBJ1-1,.,15,TRBV4-2,CASSQDPNRKTEAFF,TGTGCCAGCAGCCAGGATCCTAACAGGAAAACTGAAGCTTTCTTT
.,TRBJ2-1,.,15,TRBV11-3,CASSMRGGRVGEQFF,TGTGCCAGCAGCATGAGAGGGGGGAGGGTCGGTGAGCAGTTCTTC
.,TRBJ2-1,TRBD2,15,TRBV11-2,CASSRTSGDYNEQFF,TGTGCCAGCAGCCGAACTAGCGGGGACTACAATGAGCAGTTCTTC